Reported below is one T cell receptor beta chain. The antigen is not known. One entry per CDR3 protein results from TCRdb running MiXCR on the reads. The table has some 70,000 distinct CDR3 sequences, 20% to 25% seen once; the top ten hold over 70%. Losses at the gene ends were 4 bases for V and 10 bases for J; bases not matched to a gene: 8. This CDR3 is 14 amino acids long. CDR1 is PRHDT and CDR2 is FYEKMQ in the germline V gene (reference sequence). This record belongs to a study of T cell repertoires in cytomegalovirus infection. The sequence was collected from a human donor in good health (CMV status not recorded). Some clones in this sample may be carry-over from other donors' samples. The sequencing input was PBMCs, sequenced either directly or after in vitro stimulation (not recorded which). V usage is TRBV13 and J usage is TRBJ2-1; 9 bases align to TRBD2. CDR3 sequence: CASSSLLAGKEQFF. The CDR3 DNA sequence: TGTGCCAGCAGCTCCCTCCTAGCGGGGAAAGAGCAGTTCTTC.